This passage covers 2 T cell receptor beta chains from one sample sequenced in a study of cytomegalovirus exposure and HLA in healthy donors. With 60 Vbeta and 13 Jbeta primers, the PCR was carried out. Data came from immunoSEQ multiplex PCR; TCRdb stores just in-frame clones and leaves some out. The sample carries about 86,000 clones, roughly 80% recorded once. The specimen sequenced was PBMCs. The source is a woman between 45 and 60 years old in good health and CMV-seropositive.

The chain is built from TRBV7-2 and TRBJ2-1, with 7 bases aligning to TRBD2. V shed 1 base and J 0 bases; nucleotides not matched to a gene: 6. The CDR3 spans 17 residues. In germline, CDR1 is SGHTA, CDR2 FQGNSA. CDR3 in amino acids: CASSLVPSGRSYNEQFF. CDR3 coding DNA: TGTGCCAGCAGCTTAGTACCTAGCGGTCGCTCCTACAATGAGCAGTTCTTC.

Regarding this clone: The junction does not match germline at one end; this may be a read error. V gene TRBV7-7 combines with J gene TRBJ2-2; D is undetermined. CDR1 and CDR2 (germline): SSHAT, FNYEAQ (reference sequence). The CDR3 runs 14 residues. CDR3 region: CASRPLEVTGELFF. CDR3 sequence (DNA): TGTGCTAGCAGACCTCTAGAGGTCACCGGGGAGCTGTTTTTT.